This T cell receptor (beta chain) originates from a study of blood T cell repertoires in COVID-19. On the study more broadly: Material from acute and convalescent COVID-19 was sourced from the United States, Italy and Spain. Sample material is recorded as cDNA or gDNA derived from T cells, B-cell-depleted T cells, or PBMCs.

Study processing details: Amplification of reference gene primers was used by the study to estimate nucleated cell counts. TCRdb keeps only in-frame clones here, not all; method: immunoSEQ multiplex PCR. V and J calls and clone size are as listed in that table; D and trimming were resolved from the DNA. The repertoire holds tens of thousands of clones, with around 88% as singletons. This clone occurred once. Sequenced material: peripheral blood. The origin of this receptor is a woman in her seventies with acute or convalescent COVID-19.

The DNA of the CDR3 is TGCGCCAGCAGCTTGGCCGGGACAGGGTCCACCGGGGAGCTGTTTTTT. It translates to CASSLAGTGSTGELFF. The V and J genes are TRBV5-1 and TRBJ2-2, with 9 bases lining up with TRBD1. The germline V gene has CDR1 SGHRS and CDR2 YFSETQ. The CDR3 spans 16 residues. Losses at the gene ends were 0 bases for V and 4 bases for J; bases not matched to a gene: 4.